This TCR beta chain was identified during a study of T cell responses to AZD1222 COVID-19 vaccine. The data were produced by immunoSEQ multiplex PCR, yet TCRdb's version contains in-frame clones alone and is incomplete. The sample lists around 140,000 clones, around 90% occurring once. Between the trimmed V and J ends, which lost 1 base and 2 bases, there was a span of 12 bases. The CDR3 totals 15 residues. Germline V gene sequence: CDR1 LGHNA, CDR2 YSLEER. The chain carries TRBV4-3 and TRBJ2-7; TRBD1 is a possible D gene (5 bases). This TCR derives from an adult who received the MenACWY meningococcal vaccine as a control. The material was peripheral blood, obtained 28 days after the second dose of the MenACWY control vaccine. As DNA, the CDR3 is TGCGCCAGCAGCCAAGGCTCTCAGGGCGCCTACGAGCAGTACTTC. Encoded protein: CASSQGSQGAYEQYF.